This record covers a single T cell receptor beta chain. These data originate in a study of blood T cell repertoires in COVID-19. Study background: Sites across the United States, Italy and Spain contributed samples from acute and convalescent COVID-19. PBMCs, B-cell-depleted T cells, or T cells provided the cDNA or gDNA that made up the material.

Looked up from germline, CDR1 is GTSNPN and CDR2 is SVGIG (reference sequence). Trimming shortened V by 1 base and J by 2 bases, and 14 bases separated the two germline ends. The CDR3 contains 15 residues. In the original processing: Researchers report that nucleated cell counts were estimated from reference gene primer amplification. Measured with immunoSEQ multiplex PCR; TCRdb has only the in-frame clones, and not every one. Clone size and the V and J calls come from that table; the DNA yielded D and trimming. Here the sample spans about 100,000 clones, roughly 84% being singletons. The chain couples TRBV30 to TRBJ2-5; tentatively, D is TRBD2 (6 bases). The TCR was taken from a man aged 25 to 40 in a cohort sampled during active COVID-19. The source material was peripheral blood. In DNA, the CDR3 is TGTGCCTGGAGTGAAATGGCGGGGCCTCAAGAGACCCAGTACTTC. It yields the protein CAWSEMAGPQETQYF.